These 25 T cell receptor beta chains share one sample of origin, sequenced in a study of blood T cell repertoires in COVID-19. Only in-frame clones appear in the TCRdb table, and some are missing; sequencing was by immunoSEQ multiplex PCR. Here the sample spans over 100,000 clones, around 89% being singletons. Sample: peripheral blood. These receptors were collected from a human donor with acute or convalescent COVID-19. The donor label of this sample is uncertain.

V is TRBV2 and J is TRBJ2-5, with TRBD2 matching over 11 bases. V lost 5 bases and J lost 1; bases outside the gene matches: 3. The germline V gene has CDR1 SNHLY and CDR2 FYNNEI. The CDR3 is 15 amino acids. Written as DNA, the CDR3 is TGTGCCAGCAGTACTAGCGGGGGCCCCCAAGAGACCCAGTACTTC. This codes for CASSTSGGPQETQYF.

This rearrangement joins TRBV28 to TRBJ1-2; a weak D match, TRBD1 (6 bases). The CDR3 has 14 amino acids. Trimming took 7 bases from V and 8 from J, leaving 20 bases between them. Germline CDR1 reads MDHEN; CDR2 reads SYDVKM. CDR3 sequence reads: CASTVGAGAVGYTF. The CDR3 region has the DNA TGTGCCAGCACAGTGGGGGCGGGGGCGGTCGGCTACACCTTC.

The chain recombines TRBV29-1 with TRBJ2-1; 10 bases line up with TRBD2. This CDR3 contains 14 residues. Germline V CDR1 and CDR2: SQVTM, ANQGSEA. After removal of 4 bases from V and 6 bases from J, the junction contained 6 bases not matched to a gene. The CDR3 nucleotides read TGCAGCGTTGCCCCTAGCGGGAGACCCAATGAGCAGTTCTTC. It translates to CSVAPSGRPNEQFF.

The chain carries TRBV7-2 and TRBJ2-3, with 14 bases aligning to TRBD2. This CDR3 region has 17 residues. The germline CDR1 and CDR2 sequences are SGHTA and FQGNSA. With V trimmed by 1 base and J by 4 bases, 4 bases remained unmatched. CDR3 bases: TGTGCCAGCAGCTTAGTGGGGACTAGCGGGAGTGCAGATACGCAGTATTTT. Its translation: CASSLVGTSGSADTQYF.

The rearrangement uses TRBV9 and TRBJ1-1; TRBD1 aligns across 8 bases. V lost 4 bases and J lost 4; bases outside the gene matches: 6. Germline CDR1 is SGDLS and CDR2 is YYNGEE. This CDR3 is built from 14 residues. The DNA of the CDR3 is TGTGCCAGCAGCCCCGGACAGGGCTCCACTGAAGCTTTCTTT. This encodes CASSPGQGSTEAFF.

This chain connects TRBV6-5 to TRBJ1-6; 11 bases fit TRBD1. V lost 5 bases to trimming and J lost 10 bases; unmatched junction nucleotides: 7. This CDR3 has 15 amino acids. The germline CDR1 and CDR2 sequences are MNHEY and SVGAGI. CDR3 in amino acids: CASSLGQGAGSPLHF. CDR3 bases: TGTGCCAGCAGTCTCGGACAGGGGGCCGGGTCACCCCTCCACTTT.

The chain carries TRBV4-1 and TRBJ2-2; D remains unclear. V shed 5 bases and J shed 4 bases, with 5 bases lying between them. This CDR3 region has 12 residues. From germline, CDR1 is MGHRA and CDR2 YSYEKL. CDR3 bases: TGCGCCAGCAGCTCCAGCACCGGGGAGCTGTTTTTT. It is translated as CASSSSTGELFF.

The V and J genes are TRBV27 and TRBJ1-5, with TRBD1 as a possible D gene (5 bases). Germline V gene data show CDR1 as MNHEY and CDR2 as SMNVEV (reference sequence). V was shortened by 3 bases and J by 2 bases, with 11 bases between the two germline ends. The CDR3 consists of 15 residues. CDR3 bases: TGTGCCAGCAGTTTCTCGCAGGGCGGCAATCAGCCCCAGCATTTT. Translating it yields CASSFSQGGNQPQHF.

The chain employs TRBV19 and TRBJ2-2; possible D gene TRBD1, 6 bases. The V end was cut by 6 bases, the J end by 6 bases, with 14 bases between. This CDR3 spans 14 amino acids. The V gene's germline CDR1 is LNHDA and CDR2 SQIVND (reference sequence). The CDR3 protein is CASSNYRDPGELFF. CDR3 DNA sequence: TGTGCCAGTAGCAACTACAGGGACCCCGGGGAGCTGTTTTTT.

The rearrangement joins TRBV5-1 to TRBJ1-2, with TRBD1 matching over 8 bases. The V and J ends lost 3 bases and 5 bases, in that order; junction bases with no gene match: 9. This CDR3 is 15 amino acids long. Germline V lookup: CDR1 SGHRS, CDR2 YFSETQ. The CDR3 bases are TGCGCCAGCAGCTCCGGGACAGGAGGTCCTTATGGCTACACCTTC. Its protein product is CASSSGTGGPYGYTF.

The CDR3 DNA reads as TGTGCTAGTGTCGGGATCACCGGGGAGCTGTTTTTT. Translating it yields CASVGITGELFF. The chain uses TRBV12-5 and TRBJ2-2, with D possibly matching TRBD2 (5 bases). Trimming shortened V by 7 bases and J by 4 bases, and 7 bases separated the two germline ends. The CDR3 sequence is 12 residues long. Germline values: CDR1 LGHNT, CDR2 FRNRAP.

The chain recombines TRBV9 with TRBJ2-2; 10 nucleotides match TRBD2. The V segment lost 0 bases and the J segment 6 bases; nucleotides outside the gene matches: 5. The CDR3 loop spans 16 amino acids. Germline CDR1 is SGDLS and CDR2 is YYNGEE. CDR3 in amino acids: CASSVGTSGVSGELFF. CDR3 coding DNA: TGTGCCAGCAGCGTAGGCACTAGCGGGGTGTCCGGGGAGCTGTTTTTT.

This sequence joins TRBV4-3 and TRBJ2-1; a weak D match, TRBD1 (5 bases). Germline CDR1 reads LGHNA; CDR2 reads YSLEER. The CDR3 is made up of 17 amino acids. V gave up 1 base and J gave up 7 bases, with 20 bases separating them. The CDR3 is CASSQALRAGNRNEQFF. Written as DNA, the CDR3 is TGCGCCAGCAGCCAAGCTCTCCGGGCAGGGAACAGAAATGAGCAGTTCTTC.

The rearrangement joins TRBV3-1 (or the pseudogene TRBV3-2) to TRBJ2-1; D perhaps matches TRBD2 (7 bases). In germline, CDR1 is LGHDT, CDR2 YNNKEL (reference sequence). This CDR3 has 16 amino acids. Trimming pared 4 bases from V and 4 bases from J, leaving 17 bases between. CDR3 in DNA: TGTGCCAGCAGCCCCCCCAGGGGCGGGGGTTACAATGAGCAGTTCTTC. It specifies CASSPPRGGGYNEQFF.

This clone has just one count. The J gene is TRBJ1-1, the V gene TRBV5-1; TRBD1 matches 9 bases. The junction had 12 bases not matched to a gene; V was cut back by 4 bases and J by 8 bases. This CDR3 contains 15 residues. CDR1 is SGHRS and CDR2 is YFSETQ in the germline V gene. The CDR3 loop is CASSPRRQGETEAFF. The CDR3, as DNA: TGCGCCAGCAGCCCACGGAGACAGGGGGAAACCGAAGCTTTCTTT.

The CDR3 DNA follows: TGCGCCAGCAGCCAAGACATAGACTCCTACGAGCAGTACTTC. Amino acids: CASSQDIDSYEQYF. The V call is TRBV4-3, the J call TRBJ2-7; D remains ambiguous. V was cut by 0 bases and J by 0 bases, with 6 bases left in between. In germline, CDR1 is LGHNA, CDR2 YSLEER. The CDR3 spans 14 residues.

V and J are TRBV28 and TRBJ1-2, with 11 bases matching TRBD1. Germline V gene lookup returns CDR1 MDHEN and CDR2 SYDVKM. Unmatched junction bases numbered 9, after V lost 6 bases and J lost 6 bases. This CDR3 is 15 amino acids long. Written as DNA, the CDR3 is TGTGCCAGCAGGCCCGGGACAGGGGGACTTAATGGCTACACCTTC. Protein: CASRPGTGGLNGYTF.

The rearrangement links TRBV6-2 or TRBV6-3 to TRBJ1-2, with a tentative D call TRBD1 (6 bases). This CDR3 region has 16 residues. Trimming removed 0 bases from V and 4 bases from J, with 15 bases in between. Germline V gene lookup returns CDR1 MNHEY and CDR2 SVGEGT. Written as DNA, the CDR3 is TGTGCCAGCAGTTACTCCCTATTAGGACAGATCTATGGCTACACCTTC. Translated: CASSYSLLGQIYGYTF.

In nucleotides, the CDR3 is TGTGCCAGCAGTTACCGGGATGGGAACAATGAGCAGTTCTTC. Its protein product is CASSYRDGNNEQFF. V gene TRBV6-5 combines with J gene TRBJ2-1; a possible D gene is TRBD2 (5 bases). The CDR3 consists of 14 residues. Trimming pared 2 bases from V and 5 bases from J, leaving 10 bases between. CDR1 is MNHEY, CDR2 SVGAGI, per germline.

J is TRBJ2-1 and V is TRBV2; TRBD2 agrees at 14 bases. V was pared by 11 bases and J by 9 bases, with 18 bases of the junction left unmatched. In germline, CDR1 is SNHLY, CDR2 FYNNEI. The length of the CDR3 is 17 residues. The CDR3 sequence is CAQDGLAGGPRLSEQFF. Written as DNA, the CDR3 is TGTGCCCAAGATGGACTAGCGGGAGGACCTAGACTGAGTGAGCAGTTCTTC.

The CDR3 is CASSGFPLAGNTGELFF. DNA for the CDR3: TGCGCCAGCAGCGGCTTCCCACTAGCGGGGAACACCGGGGAGCTGTTTTTT. This chain connects TRBV5-1 to TRBJ2-2, with 9 bases fitting TRBD2. The trim removed 4 bases at V and 1 base at J, leaving 8 bases unmatched. Germline loops: CDR1 SGHRS, CDR2 YFSETQ. CDR3 length equals 17 residues.

The chain carries TRBV15 and TRBJ2-7, with D tentatively TRBD2 (5 bases). Germline V gene lookup returns CDR1 LNHNV and CDR2 YYDKDF (reference sequence). Trimming left V 0 bases short and J 2 bases short, with 20 bases between. This CDR3 has 18 residues. In nucleotides, the CDR3 is TGTGCCACCAGCAGAGACAACGAATTGCAGCGGCCTACCTACGAGCAGTACTTC. Its protein is CATSRDNELQRPTYEQYF.

The chain employs TRBV6-5 and TRBJ1-5, with 8 bases lining up with TRBD1. The CDR3 has 14 residues. CDR1 and CDR2 (germline): MNHEY, SVGAGI. The junction had 9 bases not matched to a gene; V was cut back by 10 bases and J by 4 bases. This chain's CDR3 is CATHRRQGNQPQHF. The DNA for the CDR3 is TGTGCCACCCACCGGAGACAGGGGAATCAGCCCCAGCATTTT.

The chain couples TRBV11-2 to TRBJ1-5; D is uncertain. This CDR3 spans 13 amino acids. Germline CDR1 SGHAT, CDR2 FQNNGV. The ends were cut back, 5 bases at V and 6 bases at J, with 11 bases in the middle. In DNA, the CDR3 is TGTGCCAGCAGCCGTACACAGTCTCAGCCCCAGCATTTT. It translates to CASSRTQSQPQHF.

V usage is TRBV14 and J usage is TRBJ1-4; 8 bases fit TRBD1. The germline CDR1 and CDR2 sequences are SGHDN and FVKESK. V shed 3 bases and J 6 bases; nucleotides not matched to a gene: 6. The length of the CDR3 is 15 residues. CDR3 bases: TGTGCCAGCAGCCATTGGGGACAGGCTGATGAAAAACTGTTTTTT. Its translation is CASSHWGQADEKLFF.